These 27 T cell receptor beta chains were sequenced from one sample in a study of T cells in Graves' hyperthyroidism and ophthalmopathy (dated by TCRdb to the late 2010s). Library creation used multiplex PCR. TCRdb lists the instrument as Illumina HiSeq 2000. TCR beta CDR3 regions were amplified from RNA transcripts. A first-round RT-PCR of the TCR CDR3 used the HTBI primer set with the Qiagen OneStep RT-PCR kit. The raw public reads went through TCRdb reprocessing: fastp at Q25, MiXCR clone calling, in-frame beta chains kept. Each entry is one CDR3 protein sequence, shown with its most common DNA and genes. This sample lists under 300,000 distinct CDR3 sequences; roughly an eighth were detected once. 7.9% of the sample is taken by the ten largest. The specimen was blood. Receptor source: a woman in her thirties or forties with Graves' hyperthyroidism.

The table lists this clonotype with many counts. The V call is TRBV30, the J call TRBJ2-3, with D tentatively TRBD1 (7 bases). CDR3 length: 14 residues. Germline assignment: CDR1 GTSNPN and CDR2 SVGIG (reference sequence). V gave up 1 base and J gave up 3 bases, with 11 bases separating them. This chain's CDR3 is CAWSGQGGTDTQYF. The CDR3 coding sequence is TGTGCCTGGAGTGGGCAGGGGGGAACAGATACGCAGTATTTT.

This clonotype was counted at least ten times. V and J are TRBV12-3 or TRBV12-4 and TRBJ2-3; no firm D call. The CDR3 has 14 residues. Trimming stripped 5 bases from V and 2 bases from J, with 11 bases between. CDR3: CASSVPWNTDTQYF. The CDR3 DNA reads as TGTGCCAGCAGTGTACCTTGGAACACAGATACGCAGTATTTT.

This clonotype was detected ten times or more. The V and J genes are TRBV27 and TRBJ2-1, with 14 bases matching TRBD2. The trim removed 5 bases at V and 8 bases at J, leaving 5 bases unmatched. This CDR3 is 15 amino acids long. Germline V gene sequence: CDR1 MNHEY, CDR2 SMNVEV (reference sequence). CDR3 region: CASSPGLAGGDEQFF. The CDR3 region has the DNA TGTGCCAGCAGTCCAGGACTAGCGGGAGGAGATGAGCAGTTCTTC.

The chain couples TRBV10-3 to TRBJ1-3, with D hard to call. Trimming left V 7 bases short and J 1 base short, with 11 bases between. This CDR3 is built from 14 residues. From germline, CDR1 is ENHRY and CDR2 SYGVKD. The CDR3 DNA follows: TGTGCCATCATGAGGGAGGTGTCTGGAAACACCATATATTTT. It encodes CAIMREVSGNTIYF.

This clonotype occurred many times. The V call is TRBV10-3, the J call TRBJ1-1, with 7 bases fitting TRBD1. CDR3 length: 15 amino acids. From germline, CDR1 is ENHRY and CDR2 SYGVKD. With 4 bases clipped from V and 1 base from J, the junction kept 6 bases outside the gene matches. The CDR3 region has the DNA TGTGCCATCAGTGGCGGCAGGGGGAGGAACACTGAAGCTTTCTTT. Its protein is CAISGGRGRNTEAFF.

The chain combines TRBV27 with TRBJ2-2; D gene unclear. Germline V gene data show CDR1 as MNHEY and CDR2 as SMNVEV (reference sequence). The CDR3 is made up of 13 amino acids. Trimming took 3 bases from V and 3 from J, leaving 5 bases between them. The CDR3 DNA reads TGTGCCAGCAGTTTTTCACACACCGGGGAGCTGTTTTTT. Amino acid sequence: CASSFSHTGELFF.

This clonotype was seen many times. The chain joins TRBV2 to TRBJ1-2; D uncertain. The ends were cut back, 2 bases at V and 1 base at J, with 8 bases in the middle. This CDR3 spans 14 amino acids. CDR1 is SNHLY and CDR2 is FYNNEI in the germline V gene. This CDR3 reads CASSEQSVNYGYTF. The CDR3 DNA follows: TGTGCCAGCAGTGAACAGTCAGTTAACTATGGCTACACCTTC.

This clonotype was observed a few times. The chain has TRBV19 and TRBJ1-1; tentative D call: TRBD1 (6 bases). Trimming removed 3 bases at V and 0 bases at J, with 17 bases between. Per germline, CDR1 LNHDA and CDR2 SQIVND (reference sequence). The CDR3 contains 17 residues. CDR3 sequence reads: CASSILYRVGMNTEAFF. The CDR3, as DNA: TGTGCCAGTAGTATCTTATACAGGGTTGGCATGAACACTGAAGCTTTCTTT.

The V and J genes are TRBV4-2 and TRBJ1-1; no reliable D call. The CDR3 runs to 14 residues. V dropped 2 bases and J dropped 1 base, with 8 bases sitting between them. Looked up from germline, CDR1 is LGHNA and CDR2 is YNFKEQ. CDR3 residues: CASSQRYGNTEAFF. The DNA for the CDR3 is TGTGCCAGCAGCCAACGGTACGGGAACACTGAAGCTTTCTTT.

About this clonotype: This may arise from a read error, as a much more abundant clone is one base away. This chain uses TRBV10-3 with TRBJ2-7, with TRBD2 identical over 7 bases. CDR3 length equals 17 residues. Germline V gene lookup returns CDR1 ENHRY and CDR2 SYGVKD. The CDR3 DNA follows: TGTGCCATCACTGAGTCTTTGTACTGGGAGGGCCACCACGAGCAGTACTTC. This codes for CAITESLYWEGHHEQYF.

Comment on this clonotype: A much bigger clone sits one base away, suggesting this may be a read error. The gene calls are TRBV12-3 or TRBV12-4 and TRBJ2-7, with D possibly being TRBD1 (5 bases). The CDR3 extends over 12 amino acids. DNA for the CDR3: TGTGCCAGCAGTTATACAGGACACGAGCAGCACTTC. Translation: CASSYTGHEQHF.

This clonotype was seen many times. The chain joins TRBV27 to TRBJ2-7, with 7 bases that match TRBD2. Germline V gene lookup returns CDR1 MNHEY and CDR2 SMNVEV (reference sequence). Losses at the gene ends were 5 bases for V and 0 bases for J; bases not matched to a gene: 7. The CDR3 contains 15 residues. Here the CDR3 DNA reads TGTGCCAGCAGTCTACTAGCGCGTCTCTCCTACGAGCAGTACTTC. This translates into CASSLLARLSYEQYF.

This clonotype came up many times. The chain has TRBV5-1 and TRBJ2-2; 8 bases match TRBD2. CDR3 length: 15 amino acids. CDR1 and CDR2 from the germline V gene are SGHRS and YFSETQ. V lost 2 bases, J lost 2 bases, and 2 bases stayed unmatched. Here the CDR3 reads CASSFSGTNTGELFF. Written as DNA, the CDR3 is TGCGCCAGCAGCTTTAGCGGGACAAACACCGGGGAGCTGTTTTTT.

This clonotype was detected many times. The genes are TRBV27 and TRBJ2-7; no reliable D call. Trimming took off 6 bases at V and 1 base at J, with 10 bases between the two ends. The CDR3 loop spans 13 amino acids. CDR1 is MNHEY and CDR2 is SMNVEV in the germline V gene (reference sequence). The CDR3 reads CASRRPGSYEQYF. CDR3 sequence (DNA): TGTGCCAGCAGGAGGCCTGGGTCCTACGAGCAGTACTTC.

This clonotype was detected many times. The V gene is TRBV15, the J gene TRBJ2-5, with 7 nucleotides matching TRBD1. The CDR3 length is 14 residues. The trim removed 9 bases at V and 5 bases at J, leaving 12 bases unmatched. Germline assignment: CDR1 LNHNV and CDR2 YYDKDF (reference sequence). CDR3 nucleotides: TGTGCCACGCGATCAGGGGGTCAGGGTGAGACCCAGTACTTC. It encodes CATRSGGQGETQYF.

This clonotype turned up a few times. V is TRBV24-1 and J is TRBJ2-5; 7 positions agree with TRBD2. Germline V gene sequence: CDR1 KGHDR, CDR2 SFDVKD. V dropped 2 bases and J dropped 5; count of bases not matched to a gene: 7. This CDR3 is 15 amino acids long. The CDR3: CATSDWSGEGETQYF. The CDR3 DNA sequence: TGTGCCACCAGTGATTGGAGTGGGGAGGGGGAGACCCAGTACTTC.

This clonotype occurred many times. This chain joins TRBV11-3 and TRBJ2-1; 10 bases match TRBD2. Germline V gene data show CDR1 as SGHNT and CDR2 as YENEEA. The V and J ends lost 1 base and 10 bases, in that order; junction bases with no gene match: 7. The CDR3 runs to 15 residues. CDR3 sequence: CASSLGLAGVGEQFF. Written as DNA, the CDR3 is TGTGCCAGCAGCTTAGGGCTAGCGGGAGTTGGGGAGCAGTTCTTC.

Of note for this clonotype: A much larger clone lies one base from this, so it may be a read error. The V and J genes are TRBV7-9 and TRBJ2-3; no firm D call. CDR1 is SEHNR and CDR2 is FQNEAQ in the germline V gene (reference sequence). The CDR3 extends over 14 amino acids. With 5 bases removed from V and 4 bases from J, the gap between germline ends came to 13 bases. The CDR3 here is CASSPSRVADTQYF. CDR3 coding DNA: TGTGCCAGCAGCCCATCAAGGGTAGCAGATACGCAGTATTTT.

This clonotype has ten or more counts. The chain employs TRBV2 and TRBJ2-7; D is possibly TRBD2 (6 bases). The CDR3 extends over 13 amino acids. V lost 7 bases to trimming and J lost 5 bases, with 15 bases between them. Germline V lookup: CDR1 SNHLY, CDR2 FYNNEI. CDR3 region: CASKLTGVNEQYF. The CDR3 DNA reads as TGTGCCAGCAAATTGACGGGAGTCAACGAGCAGTACTTC.

Of note for this clonotype: As the CDR3 is not closed by the conserved phenylalanine or tryptophan, this likely results from a read error. This chain uses TRBV12-3 or TRBV12-4 with TRBJ1-1; 7 positions match TRBD1. The J segment lost 4 bases and the V segment lost 5 bases, leaving 4 bases of the junction unmatched. This CDR3 comprises 13 residues. CDR3 protein: CASSGDRATEAFL. CDR3 DNA sequence: TGTGCCAGCAGTGGTGACAGGGCCACTGAAGCTTTCCTT.

The chain is built from TRBV28 and TRBJ2-5, with D perhaps matching TRBD2 (6 bases). V was cut by 5 bases and J by 1 base, with 23 bases left in between. The germline V gene has CDR1 MDHEN and CDR2 SYDVKM. CDR3 length equals 18 residues. The DNA of the CDR3 is TGTGCCAGCAGTGCCTACCTTGCCGGGACTTTTTTCCAAGAGACCCAGTACTTC. This encodes CASSAYLAGTFFQETQYF.

This clonotype showed up many times. The rearrangement uses TRBV25-1 and TRBJ1-6, with 9 positions matching TRBD1. V gave up 5 bases and J gave up 8 bases; unmatched junction bases: 7. CDR1 MGHDK and CDR2 SYGVNS come from the germline V gene. This CDR3 contains 15 residues. The CDR3: CASSLGTGLHSPLHF. The DNA of the CDR3 is TGTGCCAGCAGTCTAGGGACAGGGTTACATTCACCCCTCCACTTT.

This clonotype occurred a few times. J is TRBJ1-1 and V is TRBV6-5; D is perhaps TRBD1 (5 bases). Per germline, CDR1 MNHEY and CDR2 SVGAGI. There are 13 residues in the CDR3. The ends were cut back, 2 bases at V and 4 bases at J, with 8 bases in the middle. As DNA, the CDR3 is TGTGCCAGCAGTTACGGGGGACGCACTGAAGCTTTCTTT. Its protein product is CASSYGGRTEAFF.

This clonotype was seen repeatedly, ten times or more. The gene calls are TRBV28 and TRBJ2-1; the D is unclear. Trimming pared 2 bases from V and 4 bases from J, leaving 12 bases between. The CDR3 spans 15 residues. Germline CDR1 is MDHEN and CDR2 is SYDVKM. The CDR3: CASSLSLVVYNEQFF. The CDR3 region has the DNA TGTGCCAGCAGTTTAAGCCTAGTAGTTTACAATGAGCAGTTCTTC.

The chain links TRBV20-1 to TRBJ2-3, with 8 bases lining up with TRBD2. Looked up from germline, CDR1 is DFQATT and CDR2 is SNEGSKA (reference sequence). The CDR3 spans 14 residues. The chain's CDR3 is CGGGASGSTDTQYF. The DNA for the CDR3 is TGCGGGGGGGGTGCTAGCGGGAGCACAGATACGCAGTATTTT.

This clonotype was observed at least ten times. The chain recombines TRBV6-1 with TRBJ1-2; maybe TRBD1 (5 bases). The germline CDR1 and CDR2 sequences are MNHNS and SASEGT. With 7 bases removed from V and 8 bases from J, the gap between germline ends came to 14 bases. CDR3 length: 12 amino acids. CDR3 nucleotide sequence: TGTGCCAGCATTCCCGGGGCTTTGGGCTACACCTTC. Translated: CASIPGALGYTF.

This clonotype was seen many times. The chain has TRBV2 and TRBJ2-3; perhaps TRBD2 as D (5 bases). Germline V CDR1 and CDR2: SNHLY, FYNNEI. V was clipped by 5 bases and J by 0 bases, with 12 bases between them. The CDR3 covers 15 residues. The CDR3 reads CASSLDPGSTDTQYF. The DNA for the CDR3 is TGTGCCAGCAGTTTGGACCCGGGGAGCACAGATACGCAGTATTTT.